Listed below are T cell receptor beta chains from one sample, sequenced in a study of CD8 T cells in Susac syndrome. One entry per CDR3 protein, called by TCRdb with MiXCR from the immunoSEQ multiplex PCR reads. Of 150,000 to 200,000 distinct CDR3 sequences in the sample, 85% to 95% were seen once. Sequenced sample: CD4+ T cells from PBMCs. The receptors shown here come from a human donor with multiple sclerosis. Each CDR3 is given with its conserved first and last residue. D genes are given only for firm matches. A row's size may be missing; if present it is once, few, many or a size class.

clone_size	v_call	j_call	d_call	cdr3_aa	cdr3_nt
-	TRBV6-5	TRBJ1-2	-	CASSWAQGNGYTF	TGTGCCAGCAGTTGGGCTCAGGGGAATGGCTACACCTTC
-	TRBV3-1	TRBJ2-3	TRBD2	CASSQDQPGGPADTQYF	TGTGCCAGCAGCCAAGATCAACCGGGAGGGCCGGCGGATACGCAGTATTTT
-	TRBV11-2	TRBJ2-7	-	CASSLRGTSLREQYF	TGTGCCAGCAGCTTACGGGGGACGAGCCTACGGGAGCAGTACTTC
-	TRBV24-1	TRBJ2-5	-	CATSDSSGQETQYF	TGTGCCACCAGTGATTCGAGCGGTCAAGAGACCCAGTACTTC
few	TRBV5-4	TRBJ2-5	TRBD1	CASSRQGAQETQYF	TGTGCCAGCAGTCGACAGGGGGCCCAAGAGACCCAGTACTTC
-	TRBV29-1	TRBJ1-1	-	CSVYGLLNTEAFF	TGCAGCGTTTACGGACTTTTGAACACTGAAGCTTTCTTT
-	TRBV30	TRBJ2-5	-	CAWTPGDETQYF	TGTGCCTGGACACCAGGGGACGAGACCCAGTACTTC
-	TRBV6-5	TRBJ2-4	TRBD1	CASSLGGAGKNIQYF	TGTGCCAGCAGTCTAGGGGGCGCGGGCAAAAACATTCAGTACTTC
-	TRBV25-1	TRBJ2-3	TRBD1	CASSERDRGTPDGDTQYF	TGTGCCAGCAGTGAACGGGACAGGGGGACCCCAGATGGAGATACGCAGTATTTT
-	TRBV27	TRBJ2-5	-	CASSFPGGTQYF	TGTGCCAGCAGTTTCCCCGGGGGGACCCAGTACTTC
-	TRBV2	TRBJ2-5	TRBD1	CASSEVTGVGETQYF	TGTGCCAGCAGTGAAGTGACAGGGGTAGGGGAGACCCAGTACTTC
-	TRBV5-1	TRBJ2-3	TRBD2	CASSRTSGGNPYF	TGCGCCAGCAGCCGCACTAGCGGGGGTAATCCGTATTTT
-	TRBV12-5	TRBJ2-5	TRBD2	CASGLGLASQETQYF	TGTGCTAGTGGTCTAGGACTAGCCTCTCAAGAGACCCAGTACTTC
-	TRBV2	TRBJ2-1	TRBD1	CASSWTGSNNEQFF	TGTGCCAGCAGTTGGACAGGGAGCAACAATGAGCAGTTCTTC
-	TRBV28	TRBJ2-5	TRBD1	CASIEGGMETQYF	TGTGCCAGCATCGAAGGGGGCATGGAGACCCAGTACTTC
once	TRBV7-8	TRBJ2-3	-	CASSLSGGGAVSTDTQYF	TGTGCCAGCAGCTTATCGGGTGGTGGAGCTGTTAGCACAGATACGCAGTATTTT
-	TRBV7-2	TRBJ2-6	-	CASSWATVANVLTF	TGTGCCAGCAGCTGGGCAACGGTTGCCAACGTCCTGACTTTC
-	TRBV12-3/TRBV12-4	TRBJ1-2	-	CASSFPGEGSYGYTF	TGTGCCAGCAGTTTCCCAGGGGAAGGTTCTTATGGCTACACCTTC
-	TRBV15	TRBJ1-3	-	CATSRDLDRNTIYF	TGTGCCACCAGCAGAGATCTTGATCGAAACACCATATATTTT
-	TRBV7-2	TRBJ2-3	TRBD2	CASSPPGTSGPDTQYF	TGTGCCAGCAGCCCACCCGGGACTAGCGGCCCAGATACGCAGTATTTT
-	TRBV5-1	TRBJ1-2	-	CASSPPNPSSGYTF	TGCGCCAGCAGCCCACCCAACCCCAGCAGTGGCTACACCTTC
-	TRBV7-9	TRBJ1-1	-	CASSALGVPEAFF	TGTGCCAGCAGCGCCTTGGGGGTTCCGGAAGCTTTCTTT
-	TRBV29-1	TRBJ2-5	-	CSVARQPGEAQYF	TGCAGCGTCGCCCGACAGCCTGGGGAGGCCCAGTACTTC
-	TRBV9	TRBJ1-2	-	CASSVEQGYGYTF	TGTGCCAGCAGCGTAGAACAGGGCTATGGCTACACCTTC
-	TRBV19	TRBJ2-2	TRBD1	CASKDRVGGELFF	TGTGCCAGTAAGGACAGGGTCGGCGGGGAGCTGTTTTTT
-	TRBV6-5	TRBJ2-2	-	CASSHGAGRTGELFF	TGTGCCAGCAGCCACGGTGCAGGGAGAACCGGGGAGCTGTTTTTT
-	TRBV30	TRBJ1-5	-	CAWSVGGQPQHF	TGTGCCTGGAGTGTGGGCGGTCAGCCCCAGCATTTT
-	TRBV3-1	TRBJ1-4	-	CASSHSSGVSEKLFF	TGTGCCAGCAGCCACAGTTCAGGGGTATCTGAAAAACTGTTTTTT
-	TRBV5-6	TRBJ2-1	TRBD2	CASSLSVRAGVRVYNEQFF	TGTGCCAGCAGCTTAAGTGTGCGAGCGGGAGTAAGGGTCTACAATGAGCAGTTCTTC
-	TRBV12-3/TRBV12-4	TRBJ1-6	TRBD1	CASSPGTASSPLHF	TGTGCCAGCAGTCCTGGGACAGCCTCTTCACCCCTCCACTTT
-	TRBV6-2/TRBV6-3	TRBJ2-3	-	CASSSPVGWTQYF	TGTGCCAGCAGTTCGCCCGTCGGCTGGACGCAGTATTTT
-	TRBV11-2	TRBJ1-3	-	CASSLAWQSSGNTIYF	TGTGCCAGCAGCTTGGCTTGGCAGAGCTCTGGAAACACCATATATTTT
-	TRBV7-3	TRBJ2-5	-	CASSLKRGETQYF	TGTGCCAGCAGCTTAAAAAGGGGGGAGACCCAGTACTTC
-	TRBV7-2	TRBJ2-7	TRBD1	CASSFTGTGLYEQYF	TGTGCCAGCAGCTTCACCGGGACAGGATTATACGAGCAGTACTTC
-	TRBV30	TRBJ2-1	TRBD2	CAWSRGGYNEQFF	TGTGCCTGGAGTCGGGGGGGTTACAATGAGCAGTTCTTC
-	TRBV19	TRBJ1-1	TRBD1	CASSINRDSEAFF	TGTGCCAGTAGTATAAACCGGGACAGTGAAGCTTTCTTT
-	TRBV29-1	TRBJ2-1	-	CSVRLRTKKPNEQFF	TGCAGCGTACGCCTCCGGACTAAAAAGCCCAATGAGCAGTTCTTC
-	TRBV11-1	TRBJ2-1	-	CASSFNLGGNEQFF	TGTGCCAGCAGCTTCAACCTAGGGGGCAATGAGCAGTTCTTC
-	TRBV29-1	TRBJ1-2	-	CSVGWAGGSLGYTF	TGCAGCGTGGGTTGGGCAGGAGGCTCTCTAGGCTACACCTTC
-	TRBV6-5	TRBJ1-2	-	CASSSVRSGYTF	TGTGCCAGCAGTTCAGTTAGAAGTGGCTACACCTTC
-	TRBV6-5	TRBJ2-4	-	CASRTLGTEYF	TGTGCCAGCAGGACCCTCGGGACGGAGTACTTC
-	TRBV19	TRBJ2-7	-	CASSIYSDSSYEQYF	TGTGCCAGTAGTATTTATTCGGACAGTTCCTACGAGCAGTACTTC
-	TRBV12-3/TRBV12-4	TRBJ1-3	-	CASSFHRGISGNTIYF	TGTGCCAGCAGTTTCCACCGCGGGATCTCTGGAAACACCATATATTTT
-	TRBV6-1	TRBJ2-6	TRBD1	CATDRGSRASGANVLTF	TGTGCCACCGACAGGGGCTCTCGAGCGTCTGGGGCCAACGTCCTGACTTTC
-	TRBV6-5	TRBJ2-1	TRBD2	CASSYASGNGDEQFF	TGTGCCAGCAGTTACGCTAGCGGGAATGGGGATGAGCAGTTCTTC
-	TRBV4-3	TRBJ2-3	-	CASSQGSGSTDTQYF	TGCGCCAGCAGCCAAGGCAGCGGGAGCACAGATACGCAGTATTTT
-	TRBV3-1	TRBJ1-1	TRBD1	CASSLYRGPDTEAFF	TGTGCCAGCAGCCTTTACAGGGGGCCGGACACTGAAGCTTTCTTT
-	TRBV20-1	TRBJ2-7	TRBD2	CSAPGLAGSPRYYEQYF	TGCAGTGCCCCCGGACTAGCGGGATCACCCCGCTACTACGAGCAGTACTTC
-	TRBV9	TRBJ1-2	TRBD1	CASSRRTGGYTF	TGTGCCAGCAGCCGACGGACAGGCGGATACACCTTC
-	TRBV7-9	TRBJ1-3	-	CASSLRGLISENTIYF	TGTGCCAGCAGCCTTCGCGGCCTCATCTCTGAAAACACCATATATTTT
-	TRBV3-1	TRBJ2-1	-	CASSLNSIHGNEQFF	TGTGCCAGCAGCTTGAACTCCATCCACGGAAATGAGCAGTTCTTC
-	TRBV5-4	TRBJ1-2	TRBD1	CASSPPDRVNGYTF	TGTGCCAGCAGCCCTCCCGACAGGGTAAATGGCTACACCTTC
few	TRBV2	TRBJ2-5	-	CASSEKETQYF	TGTGCCAGCAGTGAAAAAGAGACCCAGTACTTC